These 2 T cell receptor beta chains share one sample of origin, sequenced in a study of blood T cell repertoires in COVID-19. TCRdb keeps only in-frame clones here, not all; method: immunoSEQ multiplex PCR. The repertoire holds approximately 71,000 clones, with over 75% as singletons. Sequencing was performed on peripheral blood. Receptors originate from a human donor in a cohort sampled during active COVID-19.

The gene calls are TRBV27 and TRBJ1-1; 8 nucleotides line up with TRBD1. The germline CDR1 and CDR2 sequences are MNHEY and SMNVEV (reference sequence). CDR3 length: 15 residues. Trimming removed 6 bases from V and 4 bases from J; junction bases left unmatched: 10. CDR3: CASRERRRGLTEAFF. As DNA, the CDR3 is TGTGCCAGCAGGGAAAGACGCAGGGGGCTCACTGAAGCTTTCTTT.

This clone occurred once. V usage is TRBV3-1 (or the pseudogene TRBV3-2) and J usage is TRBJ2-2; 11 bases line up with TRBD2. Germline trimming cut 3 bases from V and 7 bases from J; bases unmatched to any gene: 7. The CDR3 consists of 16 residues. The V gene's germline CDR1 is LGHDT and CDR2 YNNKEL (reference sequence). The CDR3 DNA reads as TGTGCCAGCAGCCAGGGACTAGCGGAGGGGGGCGGGGAGCTGTTTTTT. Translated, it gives CASSQGLAEGGGELFF.